The rows below give T cell receptor beta chains drawn from one sample of a study of shared clonotypes between healthy human individuals. TCRdb keeps only in-frame clones here, not all; method: immunoSEQ multiplex PCR. The sample comprises 2 million to 2.5 million clones, 93% of which are singletons, and around 0.37% rests with the top ten. Sequencing used naive CD4+ T cells from PBMCs. The receptor set was obtained from a man aged 18 to 29 in good health. Some clones in this sample may be carry-over from other donors' samples. Both conserved end residues are part of each CDR3. D genes are given only for firm matches. Expanded clones get a size class; other rows say once, few or many, or leave the size out.

v_call	j_call	clone_size	d_call	cdr3_length	cdr3_aa	cdr3_nt
TRBV7-6	TRBJ2-1	NA	TRBD2	16	CASSPGLAGLQGEQFF	TGTGCCAGCAGCCCCGGACTAGCGGGACTCCAGGGTGAGCAGTTCTTC
TRBV9	TRBJ1-1	NA	NA	14	CASSVQGVNTEAFF	TGTGCCAGCAGCGTACAGGGAGTGAACACTGAAGCTTTCTTT
TRBV7-3	TRBJ2-5	NA	TRBD2	16	CASSLAGGRGTETQYF	TGTGCCAGCAGCTTGGCGGGCGGGAGGGGAACGGAGACCCAGTACTTC
TRBV7-6	TRBJ1-1	NA	NA	13	CASSLFQDAEAFF	TGTGCCAGCAGCCTCTTTCAAGATGCTGAAGCTTTCTTT
TRBV6-6	TRBJ2-7	NA	NA	14	CASSYSRGSYEQYF	TGTGCCAGCAGTTACTCGAGGGGTTCCTACGAGCAGTACTTC
TRBV19	TRBJ1-2	NA	NA	15	CASSIRWAEGYGYTF	TGTGCCAGTAGTATCAGGTGGGCTGAGGGCTATGGCTACACCTTC
TRBV27	TRBJ2-7	NA	NA	14	CASSPSGLPYEQYF	TGTGCCAGCAGTCCCTCAGGACTCCCCTACGAGCAGTACTTC
TRBV7-3	TRBJ2-3	NA	NA	13	CASSFRDRYTQYF	TGTGCCAGCAGCTTCCGCGACAGATATACGCAGTATTTT
TRBV6-6	TRBJ1-1	once	NA	15	CASFAGAVGNTEAFF	TGTGCCAGCTTCGCAGGGGCGGTGGGCAACACTGAAGCTTTCTTT
TRBV5-4	TRBJ1-1	NA	NA	16	CASSSATGGRNTEAFF	TGTGCCAGCAGCTCGGCGACCGGAGGTCGGAACACTGAAGCTTTCTTT
TRBV7-9	TRBJ1-4	NA	NA	13	CASTGGRLEKLFF	TGTGCCAGCACCGGGGGAAGGCTTGAAAAACTGTTTTTT
TRBV5-8	TRBJ2-7	NA	NA	16	CASSPFGDSWFMEQYF	TGTGCCAGCAGCCCCTTTGGGGACTCATGGTTCATGGAGCAGTACTTC
TRBV2	TRBJ1-2	NA	NA	15	CASSSNRASPGGYTF	TGTGCCAGCAGTTCCAATAGGGCCTCCCCGGGAGGCTACACCTTC
TRBV28	TRBJ1-1	NA	NA	14	CASTLIQGAGEAFF	TGTGCCAGCACGCTCATACAGGGCGCGGGGGAAGCTTTCTTT
TRBV23-1	TRBJ1-4	NA	NA	11	CASSHPSFSVF	TGCGCCAGCAGTCATCCTAGCTTTTCCGTTTTT
TRBV25-1	TRBJ2-7	NA	NA	14	CASCPAGQSYEQYF	TGTGCCAGCTGCCCCGCAGGACAGTCCTACGAGCAGTACTTC
TRBV5-4	TRBJ2-3	NA	NA	16	CASSLARGDSTDTQYF	TGTGCCAGCAGCTTGGCGAGGGGAGATAGCACAGATACGCAGTATTTT
TRBV19	TRBJ2-7	once	NA	14	CASSISGRIYEQYF	TGTGCCAGTAGTATTAGCGGACGGATCTACGAGCAGTACTTC
TRBV6-6	TRBJ1-2	NA	NA	12	CASSYAGYGYTF	TGTGCCAGCAGTTACGCGGGCTATGGCTACACCTTC
TRBV10-1	TRBJ1-4	NA	TRBD1	13	CASAPTGSQKLFF	TGCGCCAGCGCCCCGACAGGGTCGCAAAAACTGTTTTTT
TRBV29-1	TRBJ2-3	NA	NA	12	CSTRGAPDTQYF	TGCAGCACCCGCGGGGCGCCAGATACGCAGTATTTT
TRBV7-2	TRBJ1-2	NA	TRBD1	15	CASSSYLTGGHGYTF	TGTGCCAGCAGCTCCTACTTAACAGGGGGACATGGCTACACCTTC
TRBV2	TRBJ2-7	once	NA	14	CASHRAQSPYEQYF	TGTGCCAGTCACAGGGCCCAGAGCCCCTACGAGCAGTACTTC
TRBV7-3	TRBJ1-2	NA	NA	13	CASSLEAFYGYTF	TGTGCCAGCAGCTTAGAGGCGTTCTATGGCTACACCTTC
TRBV30	TRBJ2-7	NA	NA	14	CAWSLITKIDEQYF	TGTGCCTGGAGTCTCATTACCAAAATAGACGAGCAGTACTTC
TRBV5-3	TRBJ2-3	NA	NA	14	CARSLRADTDTQYF	TGTGCCAGAAGCTTGAGGGCGGACACAGATACGCAGTATTTT